What follows describes a single T cell receptor (beta chain). As handled by the study authors: How many nucleated cells were present was estimated from reference gene primer amplification. The table came from immunoSEQ multiplex PCR; TCRdb's copy has only in-frame clones and leaves some out. V and J calls and clone size follow that table, whereas D and trimming were derived from the DNA. The sample lists more than 95,000 clones; approximately 80% were seen once. The sample originates from a study of blood T cell repertoires in COVID-19. About the research overall: PBMCs, B-cell-depleted T cells, or T cells provided the cDNA or gDNA that made up the material.

The germline V gene encodes CDR1 LNHDA and CDR2 SQIVND (reference sequence). The CDR3 extends over 14 amino acids. This sequence joins TRBV19 and TRBJ2-5; 8 positions match TRBD1. Matching the DNA end better, TRBJ2-7 makes the J call doubtful. The material sequenced was peripheral blood. The TCR comes from a human donor in a cohort sampled during active COVID-19. CDR3 amino acids: CASSIRGRTYEQYF. In nucleotides, the CDR3 is TGTGCCAGTAGTATCAGGGGGCGCACCTACGAGCAGTACTTC.